A selection of T cell receptor beta chains follows, all from one sample in a study of CD8+CD57+ T cells in acquired aplastic anemia. Each CDR3 protein is one row after TCRdb ran MiXCR on the reads. Found here are 400,000 to 600,000 distinct CDR3 sequences, under 40% of them singletons; the top ten hold less than 1%. The sequenced material came from sorted CD4+, CD8+, or CD8+CD57+ T cells (not recorded which) from PBMCs. These receptor sequences come from a human donor with aplastic anemia. Both conserved end residues are part of each CDR3. A D gene is named only where the DNA matches it firmly. The size entry is marked missing in some rows and otherwise reads once, few, many or a size class.

J gene	CDR3 length	D gene	clone size	V gene	CDR3 DNA	CDR3 protein
TRBJ2-1	15	TRBD1	-	TRBV20-1	TGCAGTGCTAGTTCAGACAGGGGGCGGGTTAATGAGCAGTTCTTC	CSASSDRGRVNEQFF
TRBJ2-7	15	TRBD1	few	TRBV7-2	TGTGCCAGCAGCTTAGGCACCGGGACAGGGGACGAGCAGTACTTC	CASSLGTGTGDEQYF
TRBJ2-7	11	-	-	TRBV9	TGTGCCAGCAGGTCACACGGCCGGCAGTACTTC	CASRSHGRQYF
TRBJ2-1	14	-	-	TRBV20-1	TGCAGTGCTAGTCCAGCGGGTACTATCTATGAGCAGTTCTTC	CSASPAGTIYEQFF
TRBJ1-2	14	TRBD1	few	TRBV2	TGTGCCAGCAGTCCTGACAGGGACGGCTATGGCTACACCTTC	CASSPDRDGYGYTF
TRBJ2-1	14	TRBD1	many	TRBV29-1	TGCAGCGCCGTGACAGGGGGCGCGTCCAATGAGCAGTTCTTC	CSAVTGGASNEQFF
TRBJ1-1	12	-	many	TRBV7-9	TGTGCCAGCAGCTTAGAGGGAGAGGGAGCTTTCTTT	CASSLEGEGAFF
TRBJ2-7	15	TRBD2	many	TRBV20-1	TGCAGTGCGCCCGACCTCGAGCGGGAGAGGAGGGAGCAGTACTTC	CSAPDLERERREQYF
TRBJ2-7	14	-	-	TRBV25-1	TGTGCCAGCAGTTCGTTCCCAGGGTCCTACGAGCAGTACTTC	CASSSFPGSYEQYF
TRBJ2-3	16	TRBD2	-	TRBV11-2	TGTGCCAGCAGAACCACAGCGGGAGCAGGACGAGATACGCAGTATTTT	CASRTTAGAGRDTQYF
TRBJ2-7	14	-	many	TRBV9	TGTGCCAGCAGCGTAGGGGAACAGGGCTACGAGCAGTACTTC	CASSVGEQGYEQYF
TRBJ2-5	14	TRBD1	-	TRBV10-3	TGTGCCATCAGTGGGACAGGGGGCCAAGAGACCCAGTACTTC	CAISGTGGQETQYF
TRBJ2-1	12	-	-	TRBV20-1	TGCAGCCACAGCTTGGGGAACAATGAGCAGTTCTTC	CSHSLGNNEQFF
TRBJ1-6	15	-	-	TRBV20-1	TGCAGTGCTTACAGAGGGGGGGGGGCAGACTCACCCCTCCACTTT	CSAYRGGGADSPLHF
TRBJ2-7	13	TRBD2	-	TRBV7-2	TGTGCCAGCAGATCTGCGGGAGCGGACGAGCAGTACTTC	CASRSAGADEQYF
TRBJ2-7	14	TRBD1	-	TRBV5-4	TGTGCCAGCAGCTTACGACAGGGGGCGGGGGAGCAGTACTTC	CASSLRQGAGEQYF
TRBJ2-3	14	-	few	TRBV24-1	TGTGCCACCAGTGATTTGCTGGATACAGATACGCAGTATTTT	CATSDLLDTDTQYF
TRBJ2-5	13	-	-	TRBV7-3	TGTGCCAGCAGCTCGGAATGGGGAGAGACCCAGTACTTC	CASSSEWGETQYF
TRBJ1-5	13	-	-	TRBV5-1	TGCGCCAGCAGCTTTTCTGAGGGCCAGCCCCAGCATTTT	CASSFSEGQPQHF
TRBJ2-7	14	TRBD2	once	TRBV30	TGTGCCTGGAGTGTGAGGCTAGCGGGATACGAGCAGTACTTC	CAWSVRLAGYEQYF
TRBJ1-5	16	-	many	TRBV10-2	TGCGCCAGCAGCGAGACGCCGGGACTAACCAATCAGCCCCAGCATTTT	CASSETPGLTNQPQHF
TRBJ2-2	14	-	-	TRBV5-1	TGCGCCAGCAACGTAGTAAGTGACACCGGGGAGCTGTTTTTT	CASNVVSDTGELFF
TRBJ2-1	12	-	-	TRBV12-3/TRBV12-4	TGTGCCAGCAGCCTCCAGGGTTTTGAGCAGTTCTTC	CASSLQGFEQFF
TRBJ1-5	15	-	few	TRBV20-1	TGCAGTGCTCGGCGCTTTGAGGGAGTCGCTCAGCCCCAGCATTTT	CSARRFEGVAQPQHF
TRBJ1-2	14	-	many	TRBV19	TGTGCCAGTAGTATTCGGGCAGCAAACTATGGCTACACCTTC	CASSIRAANYGYTF
TRBJ2-2	15	TRBD2	-	TRBV20-1	TGCAGTGCTAGAGTGGCTAGCGGGAACACCGGGGAGCTGTTTTTT	CSARVASGNTGELFF
TRBJ2-3	15	TRBD2	many	TRBV20-1	TGCAGTGCTACTAAGACTAGCGGCAGCACAGATACGCAGTATTTT	CSATKTSGSTDTQYF
TRBJ1-5	13	TRBD1	many	TRBV30	TGTGCCTGGAGCGACAGGGGCAATCAGCCCCAGCATTTT	CAWSDRGNQPQHF
TRBJ2-3	14	-	many	TRBV7-2	TGTGCCAGCAGCGCCGATGTGGGAACAGATACGCAGTATTTT	CASSADVGTDTQYF
TRBJ1-2	14	-	-	TRBV15	TGTGCCACCAGCAGAGGTTGGGGGCCGGGTGGCTACACCTTC	CATSRGWGPGGYTF
TRBJ2-3	15	-	few	TRBV9	TGTGCCAGCAGCGTAACTGGCCAAATCACAGATACGCAGTATTTT	CASSVTGQITDTQYF
TRBJ1-6	17	-	-	TRBV28	TGTGCCAGCAGTTCTTATTTTCGGGGACAAACTAATTCACCCCTCCACTTT	CASSSYFRGQTNSPLHF
TRBJ1-5	15	-	many	TRBV7-2	TGTGCCAGCAGCCAGACAGGTTTCCTCAATCAGCCCCAGCATTTT	CASSQTGFLNQPQHF
TRBJ2-7	16	TRBD2	many	TRBV20-1	TGCAGTGCTAGACCGTCGACTAGCGGGAGGAGGTACGAGCAGTACTTC	CSARPSTSGRRYEQYF
TRBJ1-1	17	TRBD1	many	TRBV15	TGTGCCACCAGCAGATTGAGACAGGGACCCAAGCACACTGAAGCTTTCTTT	CATSRLRQGPKHTEAFF
TRBJ1-4	17	-	-	TRBV7-2	TGCGCCAGCAGCCACCACGGGGGGGTCGCGGGGGAGGAAAAACTGTTTTTT	CASSHHGGVAGEEKLFF
TRBJ1-6	17	-	-	TRBV18	TGTGCCAGCTCACCCCGAGCCGACGGCCCCTATAATTCACCCCTCCACTTT	CASSPRADGPYNSPLHF
TRBJ1-6	12	-	-	TRBV24-1	TGTGCCACCAGTGACCTCCAATCACCCCTCCACTTT	CATSDLQSPLHF
TRBJ1-1	15	-	-	TRBV20-1	TGCAGTGCTAGAGTAGGGGACAAGGTGGTTCCTGAAGCTTTCTTT	CSARVGDKVVPEAFF
TRBJ2-1	16	TRBD2	many	TRBV15	TGTGCCACCAGCAGAGTGGGGGGGGAATGGTACAATGAGCAGTTCTTC	CATSRVGGEWYNEQFF
TRBJ1-5	13	-	few	TRBV18	TGTGCCAGCTCAAAGGATTTGAGTCAGCCCCAGCATTTT	CASSKDLSQPQHF
TRBJ1-3	16	TRBD1	many	TRBV11-2	TGTGCCAGCAGCTTTGTACTACAGGGGCGCGGAAACACCATATATTTT	CASSFVLQGRGNTIYF
TRBJ1-2	11	-	-	TRBV7-9	TGTGCCAGTGGGGCAAACGATGGCTATACCTTC	CASGANDGYTF
TRBJ2-2	17	TRBD2	-	TRBV24-1	TGTGCCACCAGTCAGGGACTAGCGGGGAACTTGGCCGGGGAGCTGTTTTTT	CATSQGLAGNLAGELFF
TRBJ2-7	10	-	few	TRBV6-1	TGTGCCAGCAGAGAGGTCGAGCAGTACTTC	CASREVEQYF
TRBJ2-3	14	-	few	TRBV7-2	TGTGCCAGCAGCTTCATGGGCAGCACAGATACGCAGTATTTT	CASSFMGSTDTQYF
TRBJ2-7	16	-	-	TRBV12-5	TGTGCTAGTGGTTTGGTACTACAGCGGGCACACTACGAGCAGTACTTC	CASGLVLQRAHYEQYF
TRBJ2-3	15	TRBD2	few	TRBV6-1	TGTGCCAGCATCCGACTAGCGGGGGGGACAGATACGCAGTATTTT	CASIRLAGGTDTQYF
TRBJ2-7	12	-	many	TRBV10-3	TGTGCCATCAGTGCCCACCGAGGCGAGCAGTACTTC	CAISAHRGEQYF